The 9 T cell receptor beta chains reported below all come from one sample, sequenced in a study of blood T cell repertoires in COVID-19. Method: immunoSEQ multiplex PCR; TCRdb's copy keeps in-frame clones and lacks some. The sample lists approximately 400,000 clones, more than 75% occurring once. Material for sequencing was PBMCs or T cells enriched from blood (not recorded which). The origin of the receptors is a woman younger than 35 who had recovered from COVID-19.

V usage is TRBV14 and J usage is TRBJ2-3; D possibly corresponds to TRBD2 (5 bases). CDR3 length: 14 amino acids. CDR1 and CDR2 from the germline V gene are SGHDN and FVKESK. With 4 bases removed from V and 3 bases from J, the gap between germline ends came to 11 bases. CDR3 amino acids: CASSPMAGTDTQYF. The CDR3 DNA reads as TGTGCCAGCAGCCCAATGGCGGGTACAGATACGCAGTATTTT.

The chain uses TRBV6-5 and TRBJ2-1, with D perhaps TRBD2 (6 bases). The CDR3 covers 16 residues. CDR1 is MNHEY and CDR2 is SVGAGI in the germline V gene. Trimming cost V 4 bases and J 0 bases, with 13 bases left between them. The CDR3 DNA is TGTGCCAGCAGTTCCCTAGCGAGTAACTCCTACAATGAGCAGTTCTTC. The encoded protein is CASSSLASNSYNEQFF.

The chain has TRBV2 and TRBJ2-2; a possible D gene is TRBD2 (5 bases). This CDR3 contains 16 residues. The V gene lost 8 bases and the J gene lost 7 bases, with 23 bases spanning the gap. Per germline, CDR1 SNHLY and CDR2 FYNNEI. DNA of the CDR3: TGTGCCAGCTCAGAGAGCCGAAAGGACTGGGACGGGGAGCTGTTTTTT. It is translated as CASSESRKDWDGELFF.

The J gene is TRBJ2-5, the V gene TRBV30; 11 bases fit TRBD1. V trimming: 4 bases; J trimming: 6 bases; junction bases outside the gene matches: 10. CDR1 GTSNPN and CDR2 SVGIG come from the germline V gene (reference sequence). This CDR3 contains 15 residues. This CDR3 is CAWKHPGTGGKTQYF. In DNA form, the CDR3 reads TGTGCCTGGAAACACCCCGGGACAGGGGGAAAGACCCAGTACTTC. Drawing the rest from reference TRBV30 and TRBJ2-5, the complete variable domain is SQTIHQWPATLVQPVGSPLSLECTVEGTSNPNLYWYRQAAGRGLQLLFYSVGIGQISSEVPQNLSASRPQDRQFILSSKKLLLSDSGFYLCAWKHPGTGGKTQYFGPGTRLLVL.

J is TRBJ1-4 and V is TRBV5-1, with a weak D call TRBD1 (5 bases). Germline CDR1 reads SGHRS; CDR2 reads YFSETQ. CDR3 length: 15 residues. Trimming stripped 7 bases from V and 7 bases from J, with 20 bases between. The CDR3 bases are TGCGCCAGCTCCTCGATGGGGGGGGAGTTTGAAAAACTGTTTTTT. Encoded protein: CASSSMGGEFEKLFF.

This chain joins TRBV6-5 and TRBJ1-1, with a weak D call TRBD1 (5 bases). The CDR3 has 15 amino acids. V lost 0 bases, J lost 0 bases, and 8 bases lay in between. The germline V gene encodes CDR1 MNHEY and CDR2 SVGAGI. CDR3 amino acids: CASSYSGGLNTEAFF. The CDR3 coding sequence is TGTGCCAGCAGTTACTCGGGGGGACTGAACACTGAAGCTTTCTTT.

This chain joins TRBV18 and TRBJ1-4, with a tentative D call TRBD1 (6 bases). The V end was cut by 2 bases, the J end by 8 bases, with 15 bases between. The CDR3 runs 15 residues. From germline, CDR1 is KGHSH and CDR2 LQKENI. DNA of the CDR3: TGTGCCAGCTCACCAAGGGGAGGGGGACGAGAAAAACTGTTTTTT. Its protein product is CASSPRGGGREKLFF.

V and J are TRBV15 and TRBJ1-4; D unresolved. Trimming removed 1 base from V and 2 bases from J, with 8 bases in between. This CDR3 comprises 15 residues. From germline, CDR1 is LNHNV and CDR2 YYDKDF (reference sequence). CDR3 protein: CATSRGRGTNEKLFF. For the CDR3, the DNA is TGTGCCACCAGCAGAGGCCGCGGGACTAATGAAAAACTGTTTTTT. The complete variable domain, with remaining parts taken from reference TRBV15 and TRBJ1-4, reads DAMVIQNPRYQVTQFGKPVTLSCSQTLNHNVMYWYQQKSSQAPKLLFHYYDKDFNNEADTPDNFQSRRPNTSFCFLDIRSPGLGDTAMYLCATSRGRGTNEKLFFGSGTQLSVL.

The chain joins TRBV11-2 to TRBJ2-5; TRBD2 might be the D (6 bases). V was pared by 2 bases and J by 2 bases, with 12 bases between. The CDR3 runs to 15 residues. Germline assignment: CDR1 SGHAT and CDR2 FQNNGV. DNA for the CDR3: TGTGCCAGCAGCTTATTCTCGCGGGGACAAGAGACCCAGTACTTC. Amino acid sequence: CASSLFSRGQETQYF.